This TCR delta chain was sequenced for a study of gamma-delta T cells after stem cell transplantation. TCRdb redid clone calling on the RT-PCR reads using CATT. The top ten clones hold roughly 6% of a sample with around 7,800 delta-chain clones, about 14% of them seen once. Relative to its sample, this clone is medium-sized. The CDR3 length is 17 residues. Unmatched junction bases numbered 13, after V lost 6 bases and J lost 2 bases. The germline V gene has CDR1 GEAIGNYY and CDR2 EKD. The genes are TRDV2 and TRDJ1; the match to TRDD3 covers 11 bases. The TCR was taken from a human donor. It is not recorded whose cells these are; they may come from a transplant donor. Material: gamma-delta T cells. As DNA, the CDR3 is TGTGCCTGTTCTCCTGGGGGATACCAGCCGAATACCGATAAACTCATCTTT. It yields the protein CACSPGGYQPNTDKLIF.